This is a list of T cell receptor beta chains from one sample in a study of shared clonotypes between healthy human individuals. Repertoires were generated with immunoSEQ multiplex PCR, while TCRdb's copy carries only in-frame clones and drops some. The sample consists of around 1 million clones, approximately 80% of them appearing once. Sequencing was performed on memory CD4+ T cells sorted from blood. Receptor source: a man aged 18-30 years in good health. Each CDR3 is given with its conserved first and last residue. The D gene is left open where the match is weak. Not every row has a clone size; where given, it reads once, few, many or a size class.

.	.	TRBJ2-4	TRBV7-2	CASSPGPAKNIQYF	TGTGCCAGCAGCCCGGGACCAGCCAAAAACATTCAGTACTTC
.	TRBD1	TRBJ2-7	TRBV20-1	CSARTGAEQYF	TGCAGTGCGCGAACAGGGGCGGAGCAGTACTTC
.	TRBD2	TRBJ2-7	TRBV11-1	CASSPLAGGREQYF	TGTGCCAGCAGCCCCCTAGCGGGGGGCAGGGAGCAGTACTTC
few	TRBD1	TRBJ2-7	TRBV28	CASSPRGQGSYEQYF	TGTGCCAGCAGTCCCCGCGGACAGGGTTCCTACGAGCAGTACTTC
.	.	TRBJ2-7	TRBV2	CASTGAYEQYF	TGTGCCAGCACTGGAGCCTACGAGCAGTACTTC
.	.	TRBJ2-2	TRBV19	CASSPPLAGFNTGELFF	TGTGCCAGTAGCCCTCCCCTCGCGGGTTTTAACACCGGGGAGCTGTTTTTT
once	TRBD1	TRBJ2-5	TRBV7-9	CASSQSQGNYQETQYF	TGTGCCAGCAGCCAATCACAGGGGAACTACCAAGAGACCCAGTACTTC
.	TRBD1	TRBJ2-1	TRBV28	CASSPMRGTGSSSYNEQFF	TGTGCCAGCAGTCCCATGAGGGGGACAGGTTCTAGCTCCTACAATGAGCAGTTCTTC
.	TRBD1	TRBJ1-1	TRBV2	CASSGDRGPEAFF	TGTGCCAGCAGTGGGGACAGGGGGCCTGAAGCTTTCTTT
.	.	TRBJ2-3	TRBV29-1	CSVESVPATDTQYF	TGCAGCGTTGAGTCGGTTCCAGCCACAGATACGCAGTATTTT
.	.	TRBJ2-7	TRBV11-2	CASSLDLGIAYEQYF	TGTGCCAGCAGCTTAGATCTTGGAATTGCCTACGAGCAGTACTTC
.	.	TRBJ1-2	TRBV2	CASSESGPVGNGYTF	TGTGCCAGCAGTGAGTCAGGACCGGTTGGAAATGGCTACACCTTC
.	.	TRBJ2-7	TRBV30	CAWSVMARDYEQYF	TGTGCCTGGAGTGTAATGGCGCGTGACTACGAGCAGTACTTC
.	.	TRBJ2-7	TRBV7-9	CASGPRAAYTYEQYF	TGTGCCAGCGGCCCCAGGGCAGCCTATACCTACGAGCAGTACTTC
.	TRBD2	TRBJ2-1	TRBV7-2	CASSTRTSGANEQFF	TGTGCCAGCAGCACACGGACTAGCGGGGCCAATGAGCAGTTCTTC
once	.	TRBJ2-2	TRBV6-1	CASSENWQVTGELFF	TGTGCCAGCAGTGAAAATTGGCAAGTCACCGGGGAGCTGTTTTTT
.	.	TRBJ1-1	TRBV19	CASSQTAVNTEAFF	TGTGCCAGTAGTCAAACTGCAGTGAACACTGAAGCTTTCTTT
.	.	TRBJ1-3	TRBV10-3	CAISDGAAGNTIYF	TGTGCCATCAGTGACGGTGCTGCCGGAAACACCATATATTTT
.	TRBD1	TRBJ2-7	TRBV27	CASSLGGQGNEQYF	TGTGCCAGCAGTTTAGGGGGACAGGGGAACGAGCAGTACTTC
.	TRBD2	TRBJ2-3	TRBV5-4	CASSPETSAGGGTQYF	TGTGCCAGCAGCCCGGAGACATCGGCGGGGGGGGGTACGCAGTATTTT
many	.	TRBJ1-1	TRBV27	CASSLRDNTEAFF	TGTGCCAGCAGTTTGAGGGATAACACTGAAGCTTTCTTT
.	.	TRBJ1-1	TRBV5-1	CASRLREGVTGAEAFF	TGCGCCAGCAGACTGAGGGAGGGTGTAACGGGGGCTGAAGCTTTCTTT
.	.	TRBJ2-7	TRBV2	CASSNRYEQYF	TGTGCCAGCAGCAACCGTTACGAGCAGTACTTC
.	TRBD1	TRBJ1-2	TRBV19	CASKPGQGSGYTF	TGTGCCAGTAAACCGGGACAGGGGAGCGGCTACACCTTC
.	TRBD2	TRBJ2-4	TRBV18	CASSPPGLAGGAKNIQYF	TGTGCCAGCTCACCTCCGGGACTAGCGGGAGGAGCCAAAAACATTCAGTACTTC
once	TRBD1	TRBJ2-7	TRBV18	CASSSPGQGRDEQYF	TGTGCCAGCTCATCGCCGGGACAGGGTAGGGACGAGCAGTACTTC
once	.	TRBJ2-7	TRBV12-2	CASRPAWTCPPAYEQYF	TGTGCAAGTCGCCCGGCCTGGACTTGTCCTCCTGCCTACGAGCAGTACTTC
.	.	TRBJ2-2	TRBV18	CASSPGLIGELFF	TGTGCCAGCTCTCCAGGGCTGATCGGGGAGCTGTTTTTT
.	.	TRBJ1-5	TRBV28	CASRPGNGNQPQHF	TGTGCCAGCCGCCCCGGGAATGGCAATCAGCCCCAGCATTTT
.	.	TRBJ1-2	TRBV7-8	CASTKREDGYGYTF	TGTGCCAGCACCAAGCGGGAGGACGGCTATGGCTACACCTTC
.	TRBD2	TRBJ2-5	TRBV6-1	CASSDALAGAETQYF	TGTGCCAGCAGTGACGCACTAGCGGGAGCAGAGACCCAGTACTTC
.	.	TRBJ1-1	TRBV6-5	CASTSQGQQAFF	TGTGCCAGCACCTCCCAAGGACAGCAAGCTTTCTTT
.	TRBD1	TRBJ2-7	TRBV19	CASSSQRGDRGRLEQYF	TGTGCCAGTAGTTCCCAAAGAGGGGACAGGGGGCGTCTCGAGCAGTACTTC
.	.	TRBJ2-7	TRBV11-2	CASSLDLSYEQYF	TGTGCCAGCAGCTTGGATCTCTCCTACGAGCAGTACTTC
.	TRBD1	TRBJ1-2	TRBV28	CATKSPGQSGGYTF	TGTGCCACCAAATCTCCGGGACAGTCTGGTGGCTACACCTTC
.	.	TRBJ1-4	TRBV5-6	CASSLGSLGTNEKLFF	TGTGCCAGCAGCTTGGGTTCGCTTGGAACTAATGAAAAACTGTTTTTT
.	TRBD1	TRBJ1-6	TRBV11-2	CASSLGWTGMGSPLHF	TGTGCCAGCAGCTTAGGATGGACAGGGATGGGTTCACCCCTCCACTTT
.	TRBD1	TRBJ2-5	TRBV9	CASSPDTGGFRYQETQYF	TGTGCCAGCAGCCCGGACACAGGGGGGTTTAGGTACCAAGAGACCCAGTACTTC
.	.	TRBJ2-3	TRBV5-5	CASSLGVSPDTQYF	TGTGCCAGCAGCTTGGGGGTCTCCCCAGATACGCAGTATTTT
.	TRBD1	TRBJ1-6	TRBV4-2	CASSLGQGASPLHF	TGTGCCAGCAGCTTGGGGCAGGGGGCTTCACCCCTCCACTTT
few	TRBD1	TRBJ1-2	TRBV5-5	CASSRTGAPDYGYTF	TGTGCCAGCAGTCGGACAGGGGCGCCCGACTATGGCTACACCTTC
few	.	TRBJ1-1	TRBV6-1	CASSEQGMNTEAFF	TGTGCCAGCAGTGAACAGGGAATGAACACTGAAGCTTTCTTT
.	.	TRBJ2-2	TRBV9	CASSVGALTNTGELFF	TGTGCCAGCAGCGTAGGAGCTCTGACTAACACCGGGGAGCTGTTTTTT
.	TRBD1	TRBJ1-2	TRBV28	CASSPGTGNYGYTF	TGTGCCAGCAGCCCTGGGACAGGAAACTATGGCTACACCTTC
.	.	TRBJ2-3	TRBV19	CASSKSGRGARDTQYF	TGTGCCAGTAGTAAGTCAGGTCGGGGGGCACGAGATACGCAGTATTTT
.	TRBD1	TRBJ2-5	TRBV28	CASSGGQETQYF	TGTGCCAGTTCAGGGGGACAAGAGACCCAGTACTTC
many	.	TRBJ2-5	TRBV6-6	CASSFRSQTQYF	TGTGCCAGCAGTTTCCGGTCCCAGACCCAGTACTTC
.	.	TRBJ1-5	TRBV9	CASSVGPSVNQPQHF	TGTGCCAGCAGCGTAGGCCCGAGCGTGAATCAGCCCCAGCATTTT
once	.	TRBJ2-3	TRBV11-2	CASRIRDTSTDTQYF	TGTGCCAGCAGAATCCGGGACACAAGCACAGATACGCAGTATTTT
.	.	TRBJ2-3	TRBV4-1	CASSHAADLTTDTQYF	TGCGCCAGCAGCCACGCAGCGGATCTTACCACAGATACGCAGTATTTT
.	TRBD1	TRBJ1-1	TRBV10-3	CAISGSGGMNTEAFF	TGTGCCATCAGTGGTTCAGGGGGGATGAACACTGAAGCTTTCTTT